A single sample gave rise to the 26 T cell receptor beta chains below, sequenced in a study of CD8+CD57+ T cells in acquired aplastic anemia. Profiling that covered TCR beta VDJ and CDR3 relied on genomic DNA as its template. From the reads, TCRdb called clonotypes with MiXCR, one entry per CDR3 protein. Here the sample spans 150,000 to 200,000 distinct CDR3 sequences, less than 65% being singletons. The sequencing sample was made of sorted CD4+, CD8+, or CD8+CD57+ T cells (not recorded which) from PBMCs. The origin of the receptors is a human donor with severe aplastic anemia or a healthy control (not recorded which).

This chain uses TRBV19 with TRBJ1-3; D may be TRBD1 (6 bases). Germline V lookup: CDR1 LNHDA, CDR2 SQIVND (reference sequence). Trimming took 3 bases from V and 4 from J, leaving 16 bases between them. CDR3 length equals 16 residues. The CDR3 reads CASSISLQGRGNTIYF. Written as DNA, the CDR3 is TGTGCCAGTAGTATCTCCCTACAGGGACGCGGAAACACCATATATTTT.

The chain uses TRBV10-3 and TRBJ2-7; 9 positions match TRBD1. Germline V gene lookup returns CDR1 ENHRY and CDR2 SYGVKD. This CDR3 spans 14 amino acids. The V segment lost 5 bases and the J segment 2 bases; nucleotides outside the gene matches: 4. The CDR3 spells CAISSGQGAYEQYF. CDR3 DNA: TGTGCCATCAGTTCGGGACAGGGAGCCTACGAGCAGTACTTC.

CDR3 sequence (DNA): TGTGCCAGCAGCCGAACTAGCGGGGACTACGAGCAGTACTTC. Amino acid sequence: CASSRTSGDYEQYF. The chain employs TRBV14 and TRBJ2-7, with TRBD2 matching over 10 bases. V was clipped by 4 bases and J by 3 bases; unmatched bases: 3. Germline lookup yields CDR1 SGHDN and CDR2 FVKESK. The CDR3 spans 14 residues.

The V gene is TRBV7-9, the J gene TRBJ2-3; D is undetermined. V was trimmed by 6 bases and J by 4 bases, leaving 11 bases between them. The CDR3 contains 13 residues. The germline CDR1 and CDR2 sequences are SEHNR and FQNEAQ (reference sequence). The CDR3 sequence is CASRPPGADTQYF. Here the CDR3 DNA reads TGTGCCAGCAGACCACCTGGGGCAGATACGCAGTATTTT.

V gene TRBV24-1 combines with J gene TRBJ2-7, with D perhaps TRBD2 (5 bases). Trimming stripped 4 bases from V and 4 bases from J, with 10 bases between. The CDR3 contains 13 residues. Germline CDR1 is KGHDR and CDR2 is SFDVKD. In nucleotides, the CDR3 is TGTGCCACCAGTGACCCCTCGGGGTACGAGCAGTACTTC. This translates into CATSDPSGYEQYF.

The gene calls are TRBV6-6 and TRBJ1-2; the match to TRBD1 covers 7 bases. Germline CDR1 MNHNY, CDR2 SVGAGI (reference sequence). Trimming removed 8 bases from V and 4 bases from J; junction bases left unmatched: 19. The CDR3 is 17 residues long. The CDR3 is CASVRRFDRAIFYGYTF. The CDR3 DNA reads as TGTGCCAGCGTTAGAAGGTTCGACAGGGCGATATTCTATGGCTACACCTTC.

The sample holds many counts of this clonotype. The V call is TRBV7-3, the J call TRBJ1-4, with 9 bases lining up with TRBD1. The V and J ends lost 5 bases and 7 bases, in that order; junction bases with no gene match: 8. The CDR3 spans 15 residues. Germline CDR1 is SGHTA and CDR2 is FQGTGA. The CDR3 DNA reads as TGTGCCAGCAGCCAAACAGGGGGCGCCGGTGAAAAACTGTTTTTT. This codes for CASSQTGGAGEKLFF.

In its sample, this clonotype was seen many times. This chain connects TRBV7-9 to TRBJ2-2; tentatively, D is TRBD1 (6 bases). The V gene lost 4 bases and the J gene lost 2 bases, with 11 bases spanning the gap. Looked up from germline, CDR1 is SEHNR and CDR2 is FQNEAQ (reference sequence). The CDR3 length is 15 residues. CDR3 DNA sequence: TGTGCCAGCAGCTCCCGGACAGAAAACACCGGGGAGCTGTTTTTT. Protein sequence: CASSSRTENTGELFF.

This clonotype showed up many times. V and J are TRBV4-1 and TRBJ2-1; TRBD2 aligns across 7 bases. The CDR3 has 15 residues. Trimming cost V 3 bases and J 6 bases; bases outside gene matches: 8. Germline V gives CDR1 MGHRA, CDR2 YSYEKL. CDR3 region: CASSQRESGVNEQFF. The CDR3 DNA sequence: TGCGCCAGCAGCCAGCGGGAGTCGGGGGTCAATGAGCAGTTCTTC.

This clonotype was recorded many times. The chain couples TRBV19 to TRBJ2-3; 7 bases fit TRBD2. Germline loops: CDR1 LNHDA, CDR2 SQIVND (reference sequence). The V and J ends lost 7 bases and 2 bases, in that order; junction bases with no gene match: 6. The CDR3 loop spans 14 amino acids. This chain's CDR3 is CASKFAGDTDTQYF. CDR3 sequence (DNA): TGTGCCAGTAAGTTTGCGGGGGACACAGATACGCAGTATTTT.

The V and J genes are TRBV5-5 and TRBJ2-7; 7 nucleotides align to TRBD1. The V gene's germline CDR1 is SGHKS and CDR2 YYEKEE (reference sequence). The trim removed 0 bases at V and 4 bases at J, leaving 7 bases unmatched. The CDR3 is made up of 15 amino acids. The CDR3, as DNA: TGTGCCAGCAGCTTGGGAGACAGGGTCCTTTACGAGCAGTACTTC. Its translation: CASSLGDRVLYEQYF.

Many counts were recorded for this clonotype. J is TRBJ2-1 and V is TRBV9; 7 bases line up with TRBD1. The CDR3 totals 15 residues. Germline V gene sequence: CDR1 SGDLS, CDR2 YYNGEE. J gave up 8 bases and V 4 bases, and 12 bases lay outside the gene matches. CDR3 sequence (DNA): TGTGCCAGCAGCTCGGGACAGTACAGCCTTGATGAGCAGTTCTTC. It yields the protein CASSSGQYSLDEQFF.

This clonotype was detected a few times. The V and J genes are TRBV7-9 and TRBJ2-5; 8 bases map to TRBD1. Trimming at V came to 5 bases and at J to 5 bases, leaving 13 bases not matched to a gene. The CDR3 is 16 residues long. In germline, CDR1 is SEHNR, CDR2 FQNEAQ (reference sequence). In DNA form, the CDR3 reads TGTGCCAGCAGCCCTTCCGCCCAGGGGGCTTGGGAGACCCAGTACTTC. Translated, it gives CASSPSAQGAWETQYF.

This clonotype appeared many times. V gene TRBV20-1 combines with J gene TRBJ1-5, with D possibly matching TRBD1 (6 bases). Germline CDR1 DFQATT, CDR2 SNEGSKA (reference sequence). V lost 5 bases and J lost 0, with 11 bases in between. The CDR3 runs 14 residues. DNA for the CDR3: TGCAGTGCTGAAGGACAGTATAGCAATCAGCCCCAGCATTTT. Translating gives CSAEGQYSNQPQHF.

This clonotype was detected many times. The genes are TRBV19 and TRBJ1-5; no definite D call. CDR1 is LNHDA, CDR2 SQIVND, per germline (reference sequence). This CDR3 is built from 15 residues. The V gene lost 3 bases and the J gene lost 7 bases, with 16 bases spanning the gap. In nucleotides, the CDR3 is TGTGCCAGTAGTATCGGCTTAGGGCCAGGCCAGCCCCAGCATTTT. Its protein is CASSIGLGPGQPQHF.

The chain has TRBV10-3 and TRBJ2-3; no firm D call. With 3 bases removed from V and 3 bases from J, the gap between germline ends came to 4 bases. CDR1 is ENHRY, CDR2 SYGVKD, per germline. The CDR3 sequence is 12 residues long. The DNA of the CDR3 is TGTGCCATCAGTGACCTGACAGATACGCAGTATTTT. This codes for CAISDLTDTQYF.

The chain recombines TRBV2 with TRBJ1-5, with no clear D. Germline CDR1 and CDR2: SNHLY and FYNNEI. V was trimmed by 4 bases and J by 4 bases, leaving 8 bases between them. The CDR3 has 13 amino acids. The CDR3: CASSGFENQPQHF. The CDR3 nucleotides are TGTGCCAGCAGTGGTTTCGAGAATCAGCCCCAGCATTTT.

V gene TRBV6-1 combines with J gene TRBJ1-5; D uncertain. CDR1 MNHNS and CDR2 SASEGT come from the germline V gene. CDR3 size: 12 residues. The ends were cut back, 10 bases at V and 4 bases at J, with 11 bases in the middle. The CDR3 loop reads CAISPHNQPQHF. Written as DNA, the CDR3 is TGTGCCATCAGCCCACATAATCAGCCCCAGCATTTT.

J is TRBJ1-2 and V is TRBV24-1; D remains unclear. V shed 0 bases and J shed 2 bases, with 3 bases lying between them. The germline V gene encodes CDR1 KGHDR and CDR2 SFDVKD. CDR3 size: 13 residues. CDR3 DNA sequence: TGTGCCACCAGTGATTTGCCCAACTATGGCTACACCTTC. It is translated as CATSDLPNYGYTF.

This clonotype showed up just a few times. This chain connects TRBV7-9 to TRBJ1-2; D unclear. In germline, CDR1 is SEHNR, CDR2 FQNEAQ (reference sequence). V was clipped by 2 bases and J by 5 bases, with 9 bases between them. CDR3 length: 13 amino acids. This chain's CDR3 is CASSLQDRYGYTF. The CDR3 nucleotides read TGTGCCAGCAGCTTACAGGACCGTTATGGCTACACCTTC. The full variable domain, with the rest looked up from reference TRBV7-9 and TRBJ1-2, is DTGVSQNPRHKITKRGQNVTFRCDPISEHNRLYWYRQTLGQGPEFLTYFQNEAQLEKSRLLSDRFSAERPKGSFSTLEIQRTEQGDSAMYLCASSLQDRYGYTFGSGTRLTVV.

This clonotype appeared many times. The J gene is TRBJ2-7, the V gene TRBV6-6; 7 bases match TRBD2. The junction had 0 bases not matched to a gene; V was cut back by 8 bases and J by 2 bases. This CDR3 has 11 residues. Germline CDR1 reads MNHNY; CDR2 reads SVGAGI (reference sequence). The CDR3 loop is CASREAYEQYF. The CDR3 DNA sequence: TGTGCCAGCCGGGAGGCCTACGAGCAGTACTTC.

This clonotype was found a few times. This sequence joins TRBV18 and TRBJ2-1; D remains ambiguous. Per germline, CDR1 KGHSH and CDR2 LQKENI. Trimming removed 5 bases at V and 1 base at J, with 9 bases between. CDR3 length equals 14 residues. The chain's CDR3 is CASSDPLSYNEQFF. CDR3 DNA: TGTGCCAGCTCAGACCCATTATCCTACAATGAGCAGTTCTTC.

This chain joins TRBV7-3 and TRBJ2-2; D remains unclear. The CDR3 has 14 amino acids. Per germline, CDR1 SGHTA and CDR2 FQGTGA. V lost 4 bases, J lost 5 bases, and 11 bases lay in between. This CDR3 reads CASSSRVSTGELFF. CDR3 DNA sequence: TGTGCCAGCAGCTCCCGAGTGTCGACCGGGGAGCTGTTTTTT.

This clonotype was recorded only once. The rearrangement joins TRBV7-2 to TRBJ2-1, with 8 bases identical to TRBD1. CDR3 length equals 16 residues. The germline V gene encodes CDR1 SGHTA and CDR2 FQGNSA. The J segment lost 3 bases and the V segment lost 1 base, leaving 5 bases of the junction unmatched. The CDR3 reads CASSLGTGTSYNEQFF. The DNA for the CDR3 is TGTGCCAGCAGCTTAGGGACAGGGACGAGCTACAATGAGCAGTTCTTC.

The V call is TRBV5-1, the J call TRBJ1-2; 8 bases fit TRBD1. Germline V lookup: CDR1 SGHRS, CDR2 YFSETQ. J lost 7 bases, V lost 0 bases, and 11 bases had no gene match. CDR3 length: 16 amino acids. The CDR3 protein is CASSLGVDQGAVGYTF. For the CDR3, the DNA is TGCGCCAGCAGCTTGGGCGTTGATCAGGGGGCGGTTGGCTACACCTTC.

Remarks on this clonotype: Likely a read error: the CDR3 ends without its conserved phenylalanine or tryptophan. This chain links TRBV24-1 with TRBJ2-2; 7 positions match TRBD1. V dropped 2 bases and J dropped 3; count of bases not matched to a gene: 2. Germline V lookup: CDR1 KGHDR, CDR2 SFDVKD. This CDR3 comprises 15 residues. The CDR3 reads CATSDSGQHTGELFL. The CDR3 DNA follows: TGTGCCACCAGTGATTCGGGACAGCACACCGGGGAGCTGTTTCTT.